These 19 T cell receptor beta chains originate from one sample sequenced in a study of siplizumab effects on memory and regulatory T cells. Sequencing was performed with immunoSEQ multiplex PCR; in TCRdb, only in-frame clones are kept and a portion is missing. Altogether more than 85,000 clones are present, roughly nine tenths being singletons, with the ten largest covering less than 0.85%. The sample comprised Tregs sorted from blood. The receptor set was obtained from a human donor in good health.

The rearrangement joins TRBV5-8 to TRBJ2-5; TRBD2 is a possible D gene (7 bases). CDR1 is SGHTS and CDR2 is YDEGEE in the germline V gene. V lost 4 bases and J lost 2, with 15 bases in between. There are 15 residues in the CDR3. The CDR3 DNA is TGTGCCAGCAGCCCTACAGGGAGGGGACAAGAGACCCAGTACTTC. It translates to CASSPTGRGQETQYF.

CDR3 nucleotides: TGTGCCAGCATCGGGACACAAGAGACCCAGTACTTC. Amino acid sequence: CASIGTQETQYF. The V and J genes are TRBV2 and TRBJ2-5, with D possibly TRBD1 on 6 matching bases. The V gene's germline CDR1 is SNHLY and CDR2 FYNNEI. The CDR3 extends over 12 amino acids. V was trimmed by 7 bases and J by 2 bases, leaving 8 bases between them.

The gene calls are TRBV5-1 and TRBJ1-1; D call uncertain. Trimming took 0 bases from V and 4 from J, leaving 7 bases between them. CDR3 length equals 13 residues. Germline values: CDR1 SGHRS, CDR2 YFSETQ. This CDR3 reads CASSLAEGTEAFF. The CDR3 DNA reads TGCGCCAGCAGCTTGGCCGAGGGCACTGAAGCTTTCTTT.

The chain has TRBV11-2 and TRBJ1-2; 8 nucleotides line up with TRBD1. Per germline, CDR1 SGHAT and CDR2 FQNNGV. This CDR3 has 13 residues. The junction had 4 bases not matched to a gene; V was cut back by 6 bases and J by 4 bases. CDR3 DNA: TGTGCCAGCAGAACAGGGGGGTTCTATGGCTACACCTTC. Translating it yields CASRTGGFYGYTF. The variable domain in full, with the rest retrieved from reference TRBV11-2 and TRBJ1-2, is EAGVAQSPRYKIIEKRQSVAFWCNPISGHATLYWYQQILGQGPKLLIQFQNNGVVDDSQLPKDRFSAERLKGVDSTLKIQPAKLEDSAVYLCASRTGGFYGYTFGSGTRLTVV.

This sequence joins TRBV28 and TRBJ2-1, with 10 bases identical to TRBD2. The CDR3 is made up of 18 amino acids. V shed 6 bases, J shed 7 bases, and the junction held 18 bases outside the gene matches. Looked up from germline, CDR1 is MDHEN and CDR2 is SYDVKM. The CDR3 sequence is CASSPRLGASGGRNEQFF. The CDR3 DNA reads as TGTGCCAGCAGCCCGAGGCTAGGGGCTAGCGGGGGTAGGAATGAGCAGTTCTTC.

V is TRBV18 and J is TRBJ2-3, with D tentatively TRBD1 or TRBD2 (6 bases each). The CDR3 consists of 14 residues. Looked up from germline, CDR1 is KGHSH and CDR2 is LQKENI. V dropped 3 bases and J dropped 2 bases, with 9 bases sitting between them. CDR3 protein: CASSPPGATDTQYF. The CDR3 coding sequence is TGTGCCAGCTCACCGCCGGGGGCCACAGATACGCAGTATTTT.

The V call is TRBV7-3, the J call TRBJ2-1, with a possible D match to TRBD1 (6 bases). Germline CDR1 is SGHTA and CDR2 is FQGTGA. Trimming cost V 5 bases and J 4 bases, with 12 bases left between them. The CDR3 loop spans 14 amino acids. The CDR3: CASSRTGQYNEQFF. CDR3 coding DNA: TGTGCCAGCAGCCGGACCGGACAGTACAATGAGCAGTTCTTC. Complete variable domain (other parts from reference TRBV7-3 and TRBJ2-1): GAGVSQTPSNKVTEKGKYVELRCDPISGHTALYWYRQSLGQGPEFLIYFQGTGAADDSGLPNDRFFAVRPEGSVSTLKIQRTERGDSAVYLCASSRTGQYNEQFFGPGTRLTVL.

V gene TRBV6-5 combines with J gene TRBJ1-2; TRBD1 is a possible D gene (5 bases). Trimming removed 4 bases at V and 4 bases at J, with 10 bases between. The CDR3 is made up of 13 amino acids. Germline assignment: CDR1 MNHEY and CDR2 SVGAGI. The CDR3 reads CASSSPGVYGYTF. The CDR3 DNA reads as TGTGCCAGCAGTTCCCCGGGGGTCTATGGCTACACCTTC.

This clone has a single count. The CDR3 nucleotides read TGTGCCAGCAGTGCCCGGGAGGGGATCACAGATACGCAGTATTTT. Protein product: CASSAREGITDTQYF. This rearrangement joins TRBV6-1 to TRBJ2-3; 8 bases are a match to TRBD2. Trimming took 4 bases from V and 2 from J; bases not matched to a gene: 5. There are 15 residues in the CDR3. Per the germline V gene, CDR1 is MNHNS and CDR2 is SASEGT.

The V call is TRBV27, the J call TRBJ2-2, with 9 positions matching TRBD1. Germline V gene data show CDR1 as MNHEY and CDR2 as SMNVEV (reference sequence). The CDR3 is 16 residues long. J gave up 5 bases and V 4 bases, and 8 bases lay outside the gene matches. CDR3 sequence (DNA): TGTGCCAGCAGTTCAACAGGGGGCGCGGGAACCGGGGAGCTGTTTTTT. Its translation: CASSSTGGAGTGELFF.

CDR3 sequence: CASSLGSANTEAFF. As DNA, the CDR3 is TGCGCCAGCAGTTTAGGATCGGCGAACACTGAAGCTTTCTTT. This chain links TRBV5-1 with TRBJ1-1; D is undetermined. Trimming shortened V by 5 bases and J by 1 base, and 12 bases separated the two germline ends. The CDR3 length is 14 residues. Germline V CDR1 and CDR2: SGHRS, YFSETQ.

J is TRBJ1-1 and V is TRBV10-1, with TRBD1 matching over 9 bases. In germline, CDR1 is WNHNN, CDR2 SYGVQD (reference sequence). The CDR3 runs to 19 residues. V was clipped by 2 bases and J by 0 bases; unmatched bases: 13. CDR3 residues: CASSELDGTGNLVNTEAFF. For the CDR3, the DNA is TGCGCCAGCAGTGAGCTGGACGGGACAGGGAACCTAGTGAACACTGAAGCTTTCTTT.

The chain joins TRBV10-3 to TRBJ2-7, with 8 bases identical to TRBD2. Germline trimming cut 4 bases from V and 0 bases from J; bases unmatched to any gene: 2. This CDR3 is built from 14 residues. Per germline, CDR1 ENHRY and CDR2 SYGVKD. The CDR3 DNA reads as TGTGCCATCAGTGCGGGACTAGGCTCCTACGAGCAGTACTTC. It yields the protein CAISAGLGSYEQYF.

V is TRBV5-6 and J is TRBJ2-7; unclear D gene. The germline V gene encodes CDR1 SGHDT and CDR2 YYEEEE. The V end lost 0 bases, the J end lost 6 bases, and 16 bases lay between the germline ends. The CDR3 loop spans 15 amino acids. The CDR3 DNA follows: TGTGCCAGCAGCTTGGGGCTGGGCCTTCTCCCCGAGCAGTACTTC. Residues: CASSLGLGLLPEQYF.

The V and J genes are TRBV29-1 and TRBJ2-2; no reliable D call. V lost 7 bases and J 7 bases, leaving 13 bases between the germline ends. Germline V gives CDR1 SQVTM, CDR2 ANQGSEA. The CDR3 is 12 amino acids. The CDR3 DNA sequence: TGCAGCGCCCCCCTGGCTAGCGGGGAGCTGTTTTTT. As protein: CSAPLASGELFF.

This clone has only one observation. The chain is built from TRBV19 and TRBJ2-6, with D maybe TRBD1 (7 bases). V gave up 8 bases and J gave up 1 base, with 21 bases separating them. Per germline, CDR1 LNHDA and CDR2 SQIVND (reference sequence). CDR3 length equals 18 residues. The CDR3 protein is CASSSVGGTASGANVLTF. The CDR3, as DNA: TGTGCCAGTTCTAGTGTTGGGGGGACAGCTTCTGGGGCCAACGTCCTGACTTTC.

The chain employs TRBV11-2 and TRBJ2-3; the D is unclear. Germline V CDR1 and CDR2: SGHAT, FQNNGV. V was clipped by 3 bases and J by 2 bases, with 3 bases between them. This CDR3 contains 12 residues. CDR3 amino acids: CASSFNTDTQYF. CDR3 sequence (DNA): TGTGCCAGCAGCTTCAACACAGATACGCAGTATTTT.

The chain is built from TRBV28 and TRBJ2-7; D may correspond to TRBD1 or TRBD2 (5 bases each). The CDR3 length is 12 residues. Looked up from germline, CDR1 is MDHEN and CDR2 is SYDVKM. The V end was cut by 10 bases, the J end by 2 bases, with 12 bases between. CDR3 bases: TGTGCCACCTGGGACGGAACCTACGAGCAGTACTTC. This encodes CATWDGTYEQYF. The full variable domain, its missing parts supplied by reference TRBV28 and TRBJ2-7, is DVKVTQSSRYLVKRTGEKVFLECVQDMDHENMFWYRQDPGLGLRLIYFSYDVKMKEKGDIPEGYSVSREKKERFSLILESASTNQTSMYLCATWDGTYEQYFGPGTRLTVT.

This clone has a single count. The chain employs TRBV7-3 and TRBJ2-3, with 14 bases identical to TRBD2. V shed 4 bases and J 5 bases; nucleotides not matched to a gene: 2. The CDR3 extends over 15 amino acids. Germline CDR1 and CDR2: SGHTA and FQGTGA. This chain's CDR3 is CASSSGLAGGDTQYF. In DNA, the CDR3 is TGTGCCAGCAGCTCCGGACTAGCGGGAGGAGATACGCAGTATTTT.